This T cell receptor beta chain stems from a study of radiotherapy plus CTLA-4 blockade in lung cancer. TCRdb's table, derived via immunoSEQ multiplex PCR, lists solely in-frame clones and lacks some. The table lists under 50,000 clones, roughly 73% of them singletons. Losses at the gene ends were 3 bases for V and 2 bases for J; bases not matched to a gene: 6. The CDR3 sequence is 15 residues long. Germline V gene lookup returns CDR1 KGHSH and CDR2 LQKENI. This receptor was taken from a human donor with non-small cell lung cancer that progressed on radiotherapy plus ipilimumab. The specimen was peripheral blood, collected from a patient treated with radiotherapy plus ipilimumab. This chain connects TRBV18 to TRBJ1-2, with 7 bases matching TRBD1. This CDR3 reads CASSPSQTGNYGYTF. CDR3 coding DNA: TGTGCCAGCTCACCGTCCCAGACAGGGAACTATGGCTACACCTTC.